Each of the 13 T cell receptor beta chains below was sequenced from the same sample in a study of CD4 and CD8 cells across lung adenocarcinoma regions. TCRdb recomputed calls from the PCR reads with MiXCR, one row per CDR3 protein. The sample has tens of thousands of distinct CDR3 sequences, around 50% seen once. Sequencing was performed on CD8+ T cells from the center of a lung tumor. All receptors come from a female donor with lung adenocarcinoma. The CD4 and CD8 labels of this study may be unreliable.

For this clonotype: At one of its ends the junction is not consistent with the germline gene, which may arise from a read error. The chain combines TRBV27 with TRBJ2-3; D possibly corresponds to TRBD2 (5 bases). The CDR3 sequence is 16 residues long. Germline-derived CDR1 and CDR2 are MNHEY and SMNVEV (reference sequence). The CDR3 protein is CASSLYGGRGTDTQYF. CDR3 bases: TGTGCCAGCAGTTTATACGGTGGGAGAGGCACAGATACTCAGTACTTT.

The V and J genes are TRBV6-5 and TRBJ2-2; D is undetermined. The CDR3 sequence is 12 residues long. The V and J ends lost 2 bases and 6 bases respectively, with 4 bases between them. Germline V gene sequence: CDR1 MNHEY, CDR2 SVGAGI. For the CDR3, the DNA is TGTGCCAGCAGTTACGGGTCCGGGGAGCTGTTTTTT. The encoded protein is CASSYGSGELFF.

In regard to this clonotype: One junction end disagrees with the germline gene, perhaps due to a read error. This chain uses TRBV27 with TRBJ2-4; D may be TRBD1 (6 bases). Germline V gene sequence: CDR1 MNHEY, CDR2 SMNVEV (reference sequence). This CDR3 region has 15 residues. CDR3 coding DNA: TGTGCCAGCAGTTCAGGGGTCTGGGACCAAAACATCCAGTACTTC. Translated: CASSSGVWDQNIQYF.

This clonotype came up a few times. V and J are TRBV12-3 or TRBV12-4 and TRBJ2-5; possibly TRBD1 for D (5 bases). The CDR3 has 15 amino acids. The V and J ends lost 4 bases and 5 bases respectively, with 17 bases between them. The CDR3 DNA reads TGTGCCAGCAGTTCAAACGTCAGGGATTTGGAGACCCAGTACTTC. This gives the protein CASSSNVRDLETQYF.

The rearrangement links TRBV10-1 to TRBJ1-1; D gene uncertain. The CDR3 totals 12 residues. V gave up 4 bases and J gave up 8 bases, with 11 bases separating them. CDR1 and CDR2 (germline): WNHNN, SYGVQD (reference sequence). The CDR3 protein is CASSAGPCEAFF. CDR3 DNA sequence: TGCGCCAGCAGTGCAGGACCGTGCGAAGCTTTCTTT.

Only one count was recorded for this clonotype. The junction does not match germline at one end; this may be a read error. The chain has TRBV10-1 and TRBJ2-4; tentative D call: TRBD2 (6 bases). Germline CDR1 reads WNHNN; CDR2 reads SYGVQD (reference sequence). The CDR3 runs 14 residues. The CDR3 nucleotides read TGCGGCGGCACGGGGCTGCGGGACTCAGATATTCAGTATTTC. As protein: CGGTGLRDSDIQYF.

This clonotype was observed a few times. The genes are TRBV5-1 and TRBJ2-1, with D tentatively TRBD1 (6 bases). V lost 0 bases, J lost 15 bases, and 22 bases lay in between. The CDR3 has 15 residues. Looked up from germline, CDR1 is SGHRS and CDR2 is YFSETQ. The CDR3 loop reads CASSLAKGGSLGLFF. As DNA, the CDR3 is TGCGCCAGCAGCTTGGCGAAAGGGGGTTCCCTTGGTTTGTTCTTC.

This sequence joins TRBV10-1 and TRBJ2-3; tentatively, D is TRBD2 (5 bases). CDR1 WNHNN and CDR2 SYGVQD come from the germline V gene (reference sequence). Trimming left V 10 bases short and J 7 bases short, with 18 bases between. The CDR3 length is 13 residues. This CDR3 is CATRLRAENTQYF. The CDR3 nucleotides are TGCGCCACGAGGCTGAGGGCGGAAAATACGCAGTATTTT.

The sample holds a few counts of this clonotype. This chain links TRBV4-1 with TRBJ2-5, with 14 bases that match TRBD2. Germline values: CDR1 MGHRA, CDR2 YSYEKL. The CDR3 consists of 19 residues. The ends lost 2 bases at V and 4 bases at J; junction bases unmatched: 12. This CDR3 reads CASSQKLGLAGGHSETQYF. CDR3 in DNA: TGCGCCAGCAGCCAAAAACTAGGACTAGCGGGGGGCCACTCAGAGACCCAGTACTTC.

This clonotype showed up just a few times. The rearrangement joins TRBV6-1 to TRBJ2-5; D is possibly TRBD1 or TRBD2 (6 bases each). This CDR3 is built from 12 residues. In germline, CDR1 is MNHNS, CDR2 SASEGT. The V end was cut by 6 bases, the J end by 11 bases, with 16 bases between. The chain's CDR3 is CASRTGGKEQYF. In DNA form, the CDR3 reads TGTGCCAGCAGGACAGGAGGGAAAGAGCAGTACTTC.

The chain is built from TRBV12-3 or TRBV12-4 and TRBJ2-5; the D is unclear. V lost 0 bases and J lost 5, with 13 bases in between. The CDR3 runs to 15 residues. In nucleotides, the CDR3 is TGTGCCAGCAGTTTAGCGTTCGTTGGCGAGGAGACCCAGTACTTC. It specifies CASSLAFVGEETQYF.

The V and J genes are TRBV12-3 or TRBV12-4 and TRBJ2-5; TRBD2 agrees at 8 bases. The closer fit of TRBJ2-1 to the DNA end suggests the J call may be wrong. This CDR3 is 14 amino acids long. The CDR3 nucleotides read TGTGCCAGCAGTTACAGCGGGAGAGGCGGTGAGCAGTTCTTC. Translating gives CASSYSGRGGEQFF.

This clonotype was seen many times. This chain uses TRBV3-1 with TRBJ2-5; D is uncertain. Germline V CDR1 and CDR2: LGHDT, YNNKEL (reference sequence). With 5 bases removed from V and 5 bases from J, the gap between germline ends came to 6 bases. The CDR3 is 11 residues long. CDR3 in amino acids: CASSYRETQYF. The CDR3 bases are TGTGCCAGCAGCTACCGGGAGACCCAGTACTTC.